Each of the 24 T cell receptor beta chains below was sequenced from the same sample in a study of OX40 agonist ivuxolimab in advanced cancers. Data came from immunoSEQ multiplex PCR; TCRdb stores just in-frame clones and leaves some out. The sample consists of around 74,000 clones, approximately 85% of them appearing once. Specimen: CD4+ or CD8+ T cells sorted from blood, collected in a trial of the OX40 agonist ivuxolimab. The source of these receptors is an adult with an advanced solid tumor such as melanoma, head and neck, liver or kidney cancer.

The chain uses TRBV9 and TRBJ2-2; the D is unclear. The CDR3 spans 14 residues. The germline V and J ends were trimmed by 4 bases and 4 bases, with 11 bases remaining between them. Germline CDR1 SGDLS, CDR2 YYNGEE. CDR3 nucleotide sequence: TGTGCCAGCAGCCAAACAACCGCCACCGGGGAGCTGTTTTTT. Protein product: CASSQTTATGELFF.

The chain recombines TRBV18 with TRBJ2-1; 7 bases line up with TRBD1. The CDR3 extends over 14 amino acids. The V gene's germline CDR1 is KGHSH and CDR2 LQKENI. V dropped 3 bases and J dropped 2; count of bases not matched to a gene: 1. The DNA of the CDR3 is TGTGCCAGCTCACCGGGGACAGCCTACAATGAGCAGTTCTTC. Residues: CASSPGTAYNEQFF.

The genes are TRBV7-3 and TRBJ2-1; TRBD2 matches at 7 bases. The trim removed 6 bases at V and 0 bases at J, leaving 5 bases unmatched. CDR3 length: 15 residues. Germline V lookup: CDR1 SGHTA, CDR2 FQGTGA. This chain's CDR3 is CASRPSGTSYNEQFF. In DNA form, the CDR3 reads TGTGCCAGCAGGCCAAGCGGGACCTCCTACAATGAGCAGTTCTTC.

This clone was detected only a few times. The V call is TRBV10-2, the J call TRBJ2-1; possible D gene TRBD2, 6 bases. The CDR3 runs to 16 residues. Germline V gene data show CDR1 as WSHSY and CDR2 as SAAADI. Trimming took off 2 bases at V and 0 bases at J, with 11 bases between the two ends. CDR3 in DNA: TGCGCCAGCAGTGAGAGGAGGGTTAGCTCCTACAATGAGCAGTTCTTC. It yields the protein CASSERRVSSYNEQFF.

In this sample, this clone turned up once. The chain combines TRBV19 with TRBJ2-7, with D perhaps TRBD1 (6 bases). CDR3 length equals 15 residues. The V end was cut by 3 bases, the J end by 3 bases, with 15 bases between. CDR1 is LNHDA, CDR2 SQIVND, per germline (reference sequence). In DNA, the CDR3 is TGTGCCAGTAGTATCGTCAGGTGGGGGCACTACGAGCAGTACTTC. It codes for CASSIVRWGHYEQYF.

The V gene is TRBV29-1, the J gene TRBJ1-1; D perhaps matches TRBD1 (6 bases). Trimming cost V 4 bases and J 6 bases, with 15 bases left between them. The V gene's germline CDR1 is SQVTM and CDR2 ANQGSEA. This CDR3 region has 13 residues. This chain's CDR3 is CSVGDTETAEAFF. In DNA form, the CDR3 reads TGCAGCGTTGGGGACACCGAGACGGCTGAAGCTTTCTTT. The full variable domain, completed using reference TRBV29-1 and TRBJ1-1, is SAVISQKPSRDICQRGTSLTIQCQVDSQVTMMFWYRQQPGQSLTLIATANQGSEATYESGFVIDKFPISRPNLTFSTLTVSNMSPEDSSIYLCSVGDTETAEAFFGQGTRLTVV.

The genes are TRBV5-6 and TRBJ2-2, with TRBD2 identical over 8 bases. The CDR3 loop spans 15 amino acids. The junction had 3 bases not matched to a gene; V was cut back by 1 base and J by 4 bases. Germline loops: CDR1 SGHDT, CDR2 YYEEEE. CDR3 sequence: CASSLSGSATGELFF. The CDR3 DNA follows: TGTGCCAGCAGCTTGAGCGGGAGTGCCACCGGGGAGCTGTTTTTT.

This chain joins TRBV7-9 and TRBJ2-7; D might be TRBD1 or TRBD2, each matching 5 bases. Germline V gene sequence: CDR1 SEHNR, CDR2 FQNEAQ (reference sequence). Trimming took 5 bases from V and 3 from J, leaving 20 bases between them. CDR3 length equals 16 residues. CDR3 bases: TGTGCCAGCAGCCAAGGGTCCCAGGGACCGGGCTACGAGCAGTACTTC. This gives the protein CASSQGSQGPGYEQYF.

The V call is TRBV18, the J call TRBJ1-3; D remains unclear. Per germline, CDR1 KGHSH and CDR2 LQKENI. The CDR3 extends over 16 amino acids. V was cut by 3 bases and J by 0 bases, with 12 bases left in between. This CDR3 is CASSPGRTLSGNTIYF. In DNA form, the CDR3 reads TGTGCCAGCTCACCGGGCAGGACGCTCTCTGGAAACACCATATATTTT.

V is TRBV11-2 and J is TRBJ2-3; D is uncertain. The CDR3 is 11 amino acids. CDR1 SGHAT and CDR2 FQNNGV come from the germline V gene. V lost 8 bases, J lost 0 bases, and 3 bases lay in between. The CDR3 spells CASASTDTQYF. For the CDR3, the DNA is TGTGCCAGCGCCAGCACAGATACGCAGTATTTT.

The genes are TRBV7-6 and TRBJ2-7; no firm D call. The CDR3 length is 14 residues. V lost 5 bases and J 5 bases, leaving 16 bases between the germline ends. Germline V gene sequence: CDR1 SGHVS, CDR2 FNYEAQ. The CDR3 DNA follows: TGTGCCAGCAGCCTAGAAGGGTTTCGGAACGAGCAGTACTTC. Amino acid sequence: CASSLEGFRNEQYF.

This chain uses TRBV7-2 with TRBJ2-7; 9 bases agree with TRBD2. The length of the CDR3 is 17 residues. The germline V gene encodes CDR1 SGHTA and CDR2 FQGNSA. The trim removed 0 bases at V and 2 bases at J, leaving 8 bases unmatched. In nucleotides, the CDR3 is TGTGCCAGCAGCTTAGCTCGCGGGGGGGCCGCAACCTACGAGCAGTACTTC. This translates into CASSLARGGAATYEQYF.

On this clone: A read error may account for a junction end that differs from germline. This rearrangement joins TRBV7-9 to TRBJ2-7, with TRBD1 matching over 7 bases. The CDR3 loop spans 15 amino acids. CDR1 and CDR2 (germline): SEHNR, FQNEAQ (reference sequence). DNA of the CDR3: TGCGCCAGCAGCCAAGGCAGGGGGAGTTCGTGGGAGCAGTACTTC. Protein: CASSQGRGSSWEQYF.

The chain links TRBV2 to TRBJ2-3, with 9 bases fitting TRBD1. The CDR3 contains 14 residues. After removal of 5 bases from V and 3 bases from J, the junction contained 3 bases not matched to a gene. The germline V gene encodes CDR1 SNHLY and CDR2 FYNNEI. CDR3 bases: TGTGCCAGCAGTCGGGACAGGGCTACAGATACGCAGTATTTT. It specifies CASSRDRATDTQYF. Complete variable domain (other parts from reference TRBV2 and TRBJ2-3): EPEVTQTPSHQVTQMGQEVILRCVPISNHLYFYWYRQILGQKVEFLVSFYNNEISEKSEIFDDQFSVERPDGSNFTLKIRSTKLEDSAMYFCASSRDRATDTQYFGPGTRLTVL.

This clone came up once. The chain couples TRBV19 to TRBJ1-3, with D perhaps TRBD1 (5 bases). Germline assignment: CDR1 LNHDA and CDR2 SQIVND (reference sequence). The CDR3 length is 17 residues. V lost 3 bases and J lost 1, with 16 bases in between. Here the CDR3 reads CASSILAGTPSGNTIYF. The DNA of the CDR3 is TGTGCCAGTAGTATCCTCGCGGGGACGCCGTCTGGAAACACCATATATTTT.

This chain joins TRBV7-2 and TRBJ1-1; 7 bases are shared with TRBD1. This CDR3 is 14 amino acids long. Germline loops: CDR1 SGHTA, CDR2 FQGNSA. V dropped 5 bases and J dropped 0; count of bases not matched to a gene: 3. The CDR3: CASSRGTVNTEAFF. The CDR3 nucleotides are TGTGCCAGCAGCCGAGGGACAGTGAACACTGAAGCTTTCTTT.

The chain employs TRBV7-8 and TRBJ2-7; 7 nucleotides agree with TRBD2. V lost 5 bases and J lost 5; bases outside the gene matches: 12. CDR3 length: 15 residues. CDR1 and CDR2 from the germline V gene are SGHVS and FQNEAQ. CDR3 bases: TGTGCCAGCAGCCTCGGCGGGAGTCTAACGAACGAGCAGTACTTC. It codes for CASSLGGSLTNEQYF.

The V gene is TRBV15, the J gene TRBJ2-5; D might be TRBD1 or TRBD2, each matching 5 bases. The DNA end is a closer match to TRBJ2-7, so the J assignment may be wrong. CDR1 is LNHNV, CDR2 YYDKDF, per germline (reference sequence). The CDR3 is 14 residues long. This CDR3 reads CATSREGVTYEQYF. The CDR3 DNA reads as TGTGCCACCAGCAGAGAGGGGGTTACCTACGAGCAGTACTTC.

J is TRBJ1-1 and V is TRBV6-5, with 8 nucleotides matching TRBD1. The CDR3 runs 15 residues. J lost 6 bases, V lost 6 bases, and 12 bases had no gene match. Germline values: CDR1 MNHEY, CDR2 SVGAGI. DNA for the CDR3: TGTGCCAGCAGCCCCCCCACAGGGGGGTTCCCTGAAGCTTTCTTT. It encodes CASSPPTGGFPEAFF.

The rearrangement uses TRBV19 and TRBJ1-4; weak D call: TRBD1 (5 bases). This CDR3 region has 15 residues. CDR1 and CDR2 from the germline V gene are LNHDA and SQIVND (reference sequence). With 1 base removed from V and 3 bases from J, the gap between germline ends came to 9 bases. The CDR3 loop is CASSIGRGANEKLFF. The CDR3, as DNA: TGTGCCAGTAGTATAGGAAGAGGGGCTAATGAAAAACTGTTTTTT.

This sequence joins TRBV7-2 and TRBJ1-2; D perhaps matches TRBD1 (5 bases). V was clipped by 1 base and J by 7 bases, with 13 bases between them. The germline gives CDR1 SGHTA, CDR2 FQGNSA. The CDR3 covers 14 residues. The CDR3 region is CASSLGGRVGGYTF. CDR3 nucleotides: TGTGCCAGCAGCTTAGGGGGCAGGGTGGGTGGCTACACCTTC.

The V gene is TRBV18, the J gene TRBJ1-2; TRBD1 might be the D (5 bases). This CDR3 has 16 residues. V was trimmed by 1 base and J by 1 base, leaving 13 bases between them. Germline CDR1 KGHSH, CDR2 LQKENI. For the CDR3, the DNA is TGTGCCAGCTCACCACGAGAGGGGAACCTTAACTATGGCTACACCTTC. This translates into CASSPREGNLNYGYTF.

The count of this clone is one. This chain connects TRBV6-6 to TRBJ1-1; no clear D. The germline gives CDR1 MNHNY, CDR2 SVGAGI (reference sequence). The length of the CDR3 is 14 residues. Trimming removed 4 bases at V and 0 bases at J, with 9 bases between. CDR3 nucleotides: TGTGCCAGCAGTTGGACTGATATGAACACTGAAGCTTTCTTT. This sequence encodes CASSWTDMNTEAFF.

This sequence joins TRBV18 and TRBJ2-2, with no clear D. Germline values: CDR1 KGHSH, CDR2 LQKENI. Deletions cut 2 bases from V and 0 bases from J, with 10 bases between. This CDR3 has 16 amino acids. The CDR3 DNA is TGTGCCAGCTCACCATGGCCAGAAACGAACACCGGGGAGCTGTTTTTT. This translates into CASSPWPETNTGELFF.